This entry features one TCR beta chain sequence. Its antigen is still unknown. The CDR3 covers 14 residues. V was shortened by 4 bases and J by 6 bases, with 13 bases between the two germline ends. The data stem from a study of early T cells in non-severe SARS-CoV-2 infection. About the research overall: The sequenced material was bulk RNA from unsorted whole blood, and its chains were unpaired. Study observations and caveats: Private and CD4 specificities were missed by VDJdb matching, which favored anti-spike CD8 responses.

TCRdb re-derived calls from the 5' RACE reads in MiXCR, one entry per CDR3 protein. This table holds fewer than 120,000 distinct CDR3 sequences, roughly 12% found once. The sequence was obtained from an adult who was a healthcare worker with PCR-confirmed SARS-CoV-2 infection or an uninfected control (not recorded which). The input for sequencing was whole blood, taken at baseline. The chain employs TRBV12-3 or TRBV12-4 and TRBJ2-1; TRBD1 might be the D (6 bases). This CDR3 is CASSSNLDSNEQFF. Written as DNA, the CDR3 is TGTGCCAGCAGTTCGAACCTGGACAGCAATGAGCAGTTCTTC.